This is a list of T cell receptor beta chains from one sample in a study of cytomegalovirus exposure and HLA in healthy donors. The protocol was immunoSEQ multiplex PCR, while the TCRdb copy is restricted to in-frame clones and leaves out a portion. This listing includes under 40,000 clones. Input material: PBMCs. The receptors were sampled from a woman aged 35 to 49 in good health and CMV-seropositive. Both conserved end residues are part of each CDR3. Fields, in order: D gene, CDR3 length, J gene, V gene, CDR3 protein, CDR3 DNA. The D gene is left open where the match is weak.

>-|13|TRBJ2-1|TRBV4-3
CASSRRLDNEQFF
TGCGCCAGCAGCCGGAGACTAGACAATGAGCAGTTCTTC
>TRBD2|17|TRBJ2-3|TRBV28
CASPPERAGGPPDTQYF
TGTGCCAGCCCCCCCGAGAGAGCGGGAGGGCCTCCAGATACGCAGTATTTT
>TRBD2|15|TRBJ2-7|TRBV7-9
CASSPDSGRRYEQYF
TGTGCCAGCAGCCCCGATAGCGGGAGGAGGTACGAGCAGTACTTC
>-|12|TRBJ1-2|TRBV7-9
CASSLQGNGYTF
TGTGCCAGCAGCCTACAGGGTAATGGCTACACCTTC
>-|13|TRBJ1-2|TRBV9
CATRHVGGYGYTF
TGTGCCACCAGACACGTCGGGGGTTATGGCTACACCTTC
>TRBD1|15|TRBJ2-6|TRBV29-1
CSVERQGAGANVLTF
TGCAGCGTTGAGAGACAGGGGGCTGGGGCCAACGTCCTGACTTTC
>TRBD1|14|TRBJ1-1|TRBV6-6
CASRGDRANTEAFF
TGTGCCAGCAGGGGCGACAGGGCGAACACTGAAGCTTTCTTT
>TRBD1|14|TRBJ2-7|TRBV27
CASSLRGGYNEQYF
TGTGCCAGCAGTTTAAGAGGGGGCTATAACGAGCAGTACTTC
>-|13|TRBJ1-1|TRBV5-1
CASSSPDGSEAFF
TGCGCCAGCAGCTCCCCCGACGGGTCTGAAGCTTTCTTT
>-|15|TRBJ1-5|TRBV28
CASSPPGNYNQPQHF
TGTGCCAGCAGCCCACCAGGGAACTACAATCAGCCCCAGCATTTT